The text below deals with one T cell receptor beta chain. Trimming pared 7 bases from V and 4 bases from J, leaving 13 bases between. The germline CDR1 and CDR2 sequences are SNHLY and FYNNEI. This CDR3 is 14 amino acids long. The data belong to a study of blood T cell repertoires in COVID-19. The method was immunoSEQ multiplex PCR; TCRdb's version includes in-frame clones alone and lacks a portion of them. The sample has around 250,000 clones, more than 75% seen once. Living in 25 or so US areas, the participants were between roughly 18 and 95 years of age. The sequencing sample was made of PBMCs or T cells enriched from blood (not recorded which). The chain links TRBV2 to TRBJ2-2, with TRBD2 as a possible D gene (7 bases). This sequence was found in a woman between 45 and 60 years old who had been exposed to COVID-19. The CDR3 coding sequence is TGTGCCAGCAAGGCGGGGGCCGTCACCGGGGAGCTGTTTTTT. It encodes CASKAGAVTGELFF.